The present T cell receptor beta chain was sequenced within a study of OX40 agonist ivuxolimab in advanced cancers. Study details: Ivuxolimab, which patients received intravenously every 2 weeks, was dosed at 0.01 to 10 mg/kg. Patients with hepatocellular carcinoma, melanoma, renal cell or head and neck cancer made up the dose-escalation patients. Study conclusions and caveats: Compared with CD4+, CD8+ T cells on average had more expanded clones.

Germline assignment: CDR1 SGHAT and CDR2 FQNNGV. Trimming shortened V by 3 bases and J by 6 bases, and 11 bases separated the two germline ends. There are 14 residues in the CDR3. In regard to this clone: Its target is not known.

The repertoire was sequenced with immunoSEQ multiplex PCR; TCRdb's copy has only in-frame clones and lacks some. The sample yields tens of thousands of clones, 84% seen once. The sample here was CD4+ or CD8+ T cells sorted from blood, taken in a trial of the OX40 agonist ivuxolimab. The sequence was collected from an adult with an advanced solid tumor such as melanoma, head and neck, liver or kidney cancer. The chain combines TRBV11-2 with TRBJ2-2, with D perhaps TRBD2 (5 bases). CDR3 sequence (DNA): TGTGCCAGCAGCTTGACGGGATGGGCCGGGGAGCTGTTTTTT. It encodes CASSLTGWAGELFF.